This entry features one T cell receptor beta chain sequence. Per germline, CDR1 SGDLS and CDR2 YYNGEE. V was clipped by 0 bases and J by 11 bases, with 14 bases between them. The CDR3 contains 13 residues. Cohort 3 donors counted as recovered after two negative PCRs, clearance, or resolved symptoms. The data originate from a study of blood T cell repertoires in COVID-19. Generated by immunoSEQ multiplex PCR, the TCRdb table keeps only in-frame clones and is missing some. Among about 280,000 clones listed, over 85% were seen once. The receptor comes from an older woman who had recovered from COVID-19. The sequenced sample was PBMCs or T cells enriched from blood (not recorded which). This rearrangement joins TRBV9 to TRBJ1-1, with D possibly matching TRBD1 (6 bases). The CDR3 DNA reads TGTGCCAGCAGCGTAGGGGCAGGGGTGGAGGCTTTCTTT. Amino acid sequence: CASSVGAGVEAFF.